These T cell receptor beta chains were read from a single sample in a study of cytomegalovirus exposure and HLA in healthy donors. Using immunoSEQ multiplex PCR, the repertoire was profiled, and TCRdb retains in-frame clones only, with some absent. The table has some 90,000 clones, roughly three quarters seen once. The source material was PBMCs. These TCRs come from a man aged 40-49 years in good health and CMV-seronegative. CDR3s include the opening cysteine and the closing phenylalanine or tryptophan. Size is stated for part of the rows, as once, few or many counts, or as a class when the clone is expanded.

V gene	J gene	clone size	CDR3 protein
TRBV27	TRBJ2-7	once	CASSWGQGLYEQYF
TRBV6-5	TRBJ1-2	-	CASSQYTGGSYGYTF
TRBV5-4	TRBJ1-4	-	CASSGAGADEKLFF
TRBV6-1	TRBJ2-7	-	CASKGQGKSAYEQYF
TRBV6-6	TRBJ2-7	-	CASSPGNPYEQYF
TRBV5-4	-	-	CASKRDASYEQYF
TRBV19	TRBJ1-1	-	CASSIGRGTEAFF
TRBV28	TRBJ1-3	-	CASSPGGRNTIYF
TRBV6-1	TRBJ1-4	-	CATRGGIGNEKLFF
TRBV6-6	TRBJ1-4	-	CASSYSGGSGEKLFF
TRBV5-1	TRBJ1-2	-	CASSWDRANYGYTF
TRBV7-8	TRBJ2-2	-	CASSLRTGGDTGELFF
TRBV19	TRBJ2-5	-	CATTSGGEETQYF
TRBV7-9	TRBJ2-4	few	CASSPVYF
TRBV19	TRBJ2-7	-	CASSIRDYEQYF
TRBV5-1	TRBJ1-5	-	CATATDLNQPQHF
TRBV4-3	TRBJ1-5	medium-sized	CASSWDSNSNQPQHF
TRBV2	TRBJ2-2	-	CASTSTGANTGELFF
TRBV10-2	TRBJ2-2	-	CASRETGNTGELFF
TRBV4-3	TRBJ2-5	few	CASSQNGQGRETQYF
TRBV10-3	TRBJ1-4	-	CATSGKRDEKLFF
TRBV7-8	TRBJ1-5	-	CASSSRQGEEPQHF
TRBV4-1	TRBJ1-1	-	CASSQRGGLDAFF
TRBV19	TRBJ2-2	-	CASGEGADTGELFF
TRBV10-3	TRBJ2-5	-	CAISPSAGETQYF
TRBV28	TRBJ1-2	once	CASSFGGGPYGYTF
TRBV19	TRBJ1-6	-	CASSIPTGGNNSPLHF
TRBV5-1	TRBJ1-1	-	CASSTLAALNTEAFF
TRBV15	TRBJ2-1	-	CATSIDSLGEQFF
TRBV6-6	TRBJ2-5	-	CASSYRTGGMETQYF
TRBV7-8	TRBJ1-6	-	CASNMGLTAPLHF
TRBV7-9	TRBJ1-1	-	CASTPRGGATEAFF
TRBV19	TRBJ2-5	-	CASRIRDYDGETQYF
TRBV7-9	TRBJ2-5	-	CATSQRLGETQYF
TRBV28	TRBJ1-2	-	CASSSIDGYTF
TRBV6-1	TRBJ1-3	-	CASSEAQVSGNTIYF
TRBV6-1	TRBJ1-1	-	CAIRTDMNTEAFF
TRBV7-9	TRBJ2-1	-	CASSFGAGYGEQFF
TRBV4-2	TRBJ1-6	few	CASSTGTGVSPLHF
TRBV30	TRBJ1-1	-	CAWSFTGTEAFF
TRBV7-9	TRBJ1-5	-	CASSLDRGSNQPQHF
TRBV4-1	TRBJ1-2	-	CASSQETGVSYGYTF
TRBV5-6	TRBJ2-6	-	CASSLVGGGANVLTF
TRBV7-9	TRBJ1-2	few	CASSLTGQDHYTF
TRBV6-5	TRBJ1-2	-	CASSTTGVYGYTF
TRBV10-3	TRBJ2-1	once	CAISDRTFYEQFF
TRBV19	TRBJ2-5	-	CAGRKGATQYF
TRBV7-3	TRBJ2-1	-	CASSPVGSGNEQFF
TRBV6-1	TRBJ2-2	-	CASSEAGYTGELFF
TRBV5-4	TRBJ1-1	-	CASLGERRSHTEAFF
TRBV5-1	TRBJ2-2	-	CASKGTANTGELFF
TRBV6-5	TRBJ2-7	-	CASKASRGPYEQYF
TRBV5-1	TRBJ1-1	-	CASSPGVNTEAFF
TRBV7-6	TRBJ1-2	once	CASSLAGQGKGNYGYTF